These T cell receptor beta chains were read from a single sample in a study of cytomegalovirus exposure and HLA in healthy donors. Sequencing was performed with immunoSEQ multiplex PCR; in TCRdb, only in-frame clones are kept and a portion is missing. The profile shows approximately 170,000 clones, around 82% of them singletons. Sample: PBMCs. The receptor source for this set is a man younger than 40 in good health and CMV-seropositive. Each CDR3 is given with its conserved first and last residue. The order of the fields is clone size, D gene, J gene, V gene, CDR3 DNA, CDR3 protein. D genes are given only for firm matches. Size tells how often a clone was seen (once, few, many) or the class of an expanded clone, and some rows leave it out.

abundance: -; d_gene: -; j_gene: TRBJ2-3; v_gene: TRBV5-4; CDR3nt: TGTGCCAGCAGCCCCGGGACTGACTACACAGATACGCAGTATTTT; CDR3aa: CASSPGTDYTDTQYF
abundance: -; d_gene: -; j_gene: TRBJ1-1; v_gene: TRBV6-1; CDR3nt: TGTGCCAGCGGGGGCAAGGACACTGAAGCTTTCTTT; CDR3aa: CASGGKDTEAFF
abundance: -; d_gene: TRBD1; j_gene: TRBJ1-5; v_gene: TRBV19; CDR3nt: TGTGCCAGTAAACAGGGGGGGAGCAATCAGCCCCAGCATTTT; CDR3aa: CASKQGGSNQPQHF
abundance: -; d_gene: -; j_gene: TRBJ2-3; v_gene: TRBV6-1; CDR3nt: TGTGCCACCAGGTCACCAGGGAACACAGATACGCAGTATTTT; CDR3aa: CATRSPGNTDTQYF
abundance: -; d_gene: TRBD2; j_gene: TRBJ2-3; v_gene: TRBV5-1; CDR3nt: TGCGCCAGCAGCCCCGGGACTAGCGGGAAAGGAACAGATACGCAGTATTTT; CDR3aa: CASSPGTSGKGTDTQYF
abundance: -; d_gene: TRBD2; j_gene: TRBJ2-7; v_gene: TRBV2; CDR3nt: TGTGCCAGCAAAACAGCGGGAGGGCCCTACGAGCAGTACTTC; CDR3aa: CASKTAGGPYEQYF
abundance: -; d_gene: TRBD2; j_gene: TRBJ2-4; v_gene: TRBV27; CDR3nt: TGTGCCAGCAGTTTCGGACTAGCGGGGGCAAAAAACATTCAGTACTTC; CDR3aa: CASSFGLAGAKNIQYF
abundance: -; d_gene: TRBD1; j_gene: TRBJ1-1; v_gene: TRBV10-3; CDR3nt: TGTGCCACTAGGGGGACAGGGGAGAACACTGAAGCTTTCTTT; CDR3aa: CATRGTGENTEAFF
abundance: -; d_gene: TRBD1; j_gene: TRBJ1-2; v_gene: TRBV6-6; CDR3nt: TGTGCCAGCAGTTACTCGGGACAGGGGGACGGCTACACCTTC; CDR3aa: CASSYSGQGDGYTF
abundance: -; d_gene: -; j_gene: TRBJ2-1; v_gene: TRBV6-1; CDR3nt: TGTGCCAGCGGGCTAAGCTCCTACAATGAGCAGTTCTTC; CDR3aa: CASGLSSYNEQFF
abundance: -; d_gene: TRBD1; j_gene: TRBJ2-7; v_gene: TRBV10-1; CDR3nt: TGCGCCAGCAGTGACAGGGGACAGGCCGAGCAGTACTTC; CDR3aa: CASSDRGQAEQYF
abundance: once; d_gene: -; j_gene: TRBJ1-1; v_gene: TRBV27; CDR3nt: TGTGCCAGCAGTTTATTTGGAGGGCCGGGGACTGAAGCTTTCTTT; CDR3aa: CASSLFGGPGTEAFF
abundance: -; d_gene: TRBD2; j_gene: TRBJ2-1; v_gene: TRBV4-3; CDR3nt: TGCGCCAGCAGCCAAGATCCCAGCGGGGGGTCCTACAATGAGCAGTTCTTC; CDR3aa: CASSQDPSGGSYNEQFF
abundance: -; d_gene: -; j_gene: TRBJ2-7; v_gene: TRBV28; CDR3nt: TGTGCCAGCAGGGGGGACTGGTACGAGCAGTACTTC; CDR3aa: CASRGDWYEQYF
abundance: -; d_gene: -; j_gene: TRBJ2-3; v_gene: TRBV5-1; CDR3nt: TGCGCCAGCAGCCCTTTCTTGCGGGGTAGCACAGATACGCAGTATTTT; CDR3aa: CASSPFLRGSTDTQYF
abundance: few; d_gene: TRBD1; j_gene: TRBJ1-2; v_gene: TRBV7-9; CDR3nt: TGTGCCAGCAGCTCCGGGACAGGACTCATCTATGGCTACACCTTC; CDR3aa: CASSSGTGLIYGYTF
abundance: -; d_gene: TRBD1; j_gene: TRBJ1-5; v_gene: TRBV28; CDR3nt: TGTGCCAGCAGCCGACAGGGGGCGAGTGGCAATCAGCCCCAGCATTTT; CDR3aa: CASSRQGASGNQPQHF
abundance: -; d_gene: -; j_gene: TRBJ2-7; v_gene: TRBV28; CDR3nt: TGTGCCAGCAGCCGCAGCTACGAGCAGTACTTC; CDR3aa: CASSRSYEQYF
abundance: -; d_gene: TRBD1; j_gene: TRBJ2-2; v_gene: TRBV6-6; CDR3nt: TGTGCCAGCAGGGGTTGGACAGGAGTGAACACCGGGGAGCTGTTTTTT; CDR3aa: CASRGWTGVNTGELFF
abundance: -; d_gene: TRBD2; j_gene: TRBJ2-7; v_gene: TRBV5-1; CDR3nt: TGCGCCAGCAGCCCGCGCGGGGGGGGCGGAATGGAGCAGTACTTC; CDR3aa: CASSPRGGGGMEQYF
abundance: -; d_gene: TRBD1; j_gene: TRBJ1-2; v_gene: TRBV6-1; CDR3nt: TGTGCCAGCAGTGAATCACAGGGGGCGAGCTATGGCTACACCTTC; CDR3aa: CASSESQGASYGYTF
abundance: once; d_gene: TRBD1; j_gene: TRBJ1-3; v_gene: TRBV9; CDR3nt: TGTGCCAGCAGCCTCGACAGGGGGCTCGGAAACACCATATATTTT; CDR3aa: CASSLDRGLGNTIYF
abundance: -; d_gene: TRBD2; j_gene: TRBJ2-3; v_gene: TRBV5-6; CDR3nt: TGTGCCAGCAGCTCTGGACTAGCGGGGGGTCTAGGTACAGATACGCAGTATTTT; CDR3aa: CASSSGLAGGLGTDTQYF
abundance: -; d_gene: TRBD1; j_gene: TRBJ2-5; v_gene: TRBV9; CDR3nt: TGTGCCAGCAGCGACGCGGGGACAGGGGGCTGGTGGGAGACCCAGTACTTC; CDR3aa: CASSDAGTGGWWETQYF
abundance: once; d_gene: -; j_gene: TRBJ1-1; v_gene: TRBV29-1; CDR3nt: TGCAGCGGCCGCTCACCGGCGGAGAACACTGAAGCTTTCTTT; CDR3aa: CSGRSPAENTEAFF
abundance: -; d_gene: -; j_gene: TRBJ1-2; v_gene: TRBV7-8; CDR3nt: TGTGCCAGCAGCTCCGGAGGAGGGGCTCACTATGGCTACACCTTC; CDR3aa: CASSSGGGAHYGYTF
abundance: -; d_gene: TRBD1; j_gene: TRBJ2-1; v_gene: TRBV14; CDR3nt: TGTGCCAGCAGCCAAGACCCAGGACAGGGACTCTACAATGAGCAGTTCTTC; CDR3aa: CASSQDPGQGLYNEQFF
abundance: -; d_gene: TRBD2; j_gene: TRBJ2-1; v_gene: TRBV11-3; CDR3nt: TGTGCCAGCAGCTTAGATGGGAGAGCGGGAAACGAGCAGTTCTTC; CDR3aa: CASSLDGRAGNEQFF
abundance: -; d_gene: -; j_gene: TRBJ1-5; v_gene: TRBV11-2; CDR3nt: TGTGCCAGCAGTTCGGGGGTTGTAGGTAGGACAAGCAATCAGCCCCAGCATTTT; CDR3aa: CASSSGVVGRTSNQPQHF
abundance: -; d_gene: -; j_gene: TRBJ2-2; v_gene: TRBV7-8; CDR3nt: TGTGCCAGCAGCTCCCACCCAGCAGCGTCTCCCACCGGGGAGCTGTTTTTT; CDR3aa: CASSSHPAASPTGELFF
abundance: few; d_gene: -; j_gene: TRBJ1-5; v_gene: TRBV6-1; CDR3nt: TGTGCCAGCAGTGAAACGGACGGACTGTATCAGCCCCAGCATTTT; CDR3aa: CASSETDGLYQPQHF
abundance: -; d_gene: -; j_gene: TRBJ2-7; v_gene: TRBV12-2; CDR3nt: TGTGCAAGTCGCCTAACCCGACAGGGCCACGAGCAGTACTTC; CDR3aa: CASRLTRQGHEQYF
abundance: -; d_gene: -; j_gene: TRBJ2-7; v_gene: TRBV5-6; CDR3nt: TGTGCCAGCAGCGAGGACAAGCCCATTCCCTACGAGCAGTACTTC; CDR3aa: CASSEDKPIPYEQYF
abundance: few; d_gene: -; j_gene: TRBJ1-5; v_gene: TRBV7-9; CDR3nt: TGTGCCAGCAGCTGGGAAGGGCAGGGCGGTCAGCCCCAGCATTTT; CDR3aa: CASSWEGQGGQPQHF
abundance: -; d_gene: TRBD1; j_gene: TRBJ1-5; v_gene: TRBV2; CDR3nt: TGTGCCAGCAGTACACAGGGGCATAGCAATCAGCCCCAGCATTTT; CDR3aa: CASSTQGHSNQPQHF
abundance: -; d_gene: -; j_gene: TRBJ1-6; v_gene: TRBV10-3; CDR3nt: TGTGCCATCAGTGAGGACAGCCCCCGTAATTCACCCCTCCACTTT; CDR3aa: CAISEDSPRNSPLHF
abundance: -; d_gene: TRBD2; j_gene: TRBJ2-7; v_gene: TRBV5-1; CDR3nt: TGCGCCAGCAGACTAGCGGGGAGAACCGAGCAGTACTTC; CDR3aa: CASRLAGRTEQYF
abundance: -; d_gene: -; j_gene: TRBJ1-3; v_gene: TRBV15; CDR3nt: TGTGCCACCAGCAGAGATGCCGTCCCCGGGACCATATATTTT; CDR3aa: CATSRDAVPGTIYF
abundance: -; d_gene: -; j_gene: TRBJ2-5; v_gene: TRBV7-9; CDR3nt: TGTGCCAGCAGCTTAGCAGGGGTGTACCAAGAGACCCAGTACTTC; CDR3aa: CASSLAGVYQETQYF
abundance: -; d_gene: TRBD1; j_gene: TRBJ2-7; v_gene: TRBV19; CDR3nt: TGTGCCAGTAGTATCGCTCGGACAGGGACGGCCGAGCAGTACTTC; CDR3aa: CASSIARTGTAEQYF
abundance: -; d_gene: -; j_gene: TRBJ1-5; v_gene: TRBV7-8; CDR3nt: TGTGCCAGCAGCTTAGTCGGAGATCAGCCCCAGCATTTT; CDR3aa: CASSLVGDQPQHF
abundance: -; d_gene: TRBD2; j_gene: TRBJ2-1; v_gene: TRBV10-3; CDR3nt: TGTGCCATCAGTGCTGGGGTGGGGACTAGCGCGGGCGATGAGCAGTTCTTC; CDR3aa: CAISAGVGTSAGDEQFF
abundance: few; d_gene: TRBD2; j_gene: TRBJ2-2; v_gene: TRBV13; CDR3nt: TGTGCCAGCAGCAATATAGCGACTAGCGGGGGGACCGGGGAGCTGTTTTTT; CDR3aa: CASSNIATSGGTGELFF
abundance: -; d_gene: -; j_gene: TRBJ2-5; v_gene: TRBV5-6; CDR3nt: TGTGCCAGCAGCTTGGCTACAGCCAGGTACCAAGAGACCCAGTACTTC; CDR3aa: CASSLATARYQETQYF
abundance: -; d_gene: TRBD2; j_gene: TRBJ2-2; v_gene: TRBV27; CDR3nt: TGTGCCAGCAGTTTAGTGCGGGGGGGGAACACCGGGGAGCTGTTTTTT; CDR3aa: CASSLVRGGNTGELFF
abundance: few; d_gene: -; j_gene: TRBJ2-5; v_gene: TRBV6-5; CDR3nt: TGTGCCAGCGCGACGGGGGTGCGGCGGGAGACCCAGTACTTC; CDR3aa: CASATGVRRETQYF
abundance: -; d_gene: -; j_gene: TRBJ1-5; v_gene: TRBV27; CDR3nt: TGTGCCAGCAGTCCCGAGGCGGCGCGTCAGCCCCAGCATTTT; CDR3aa: CASSPEAARQPQHF
abundance: -; d_gene: -; j_gene: TRBJ1-2; v_gene: TRBV4-3; CDR3nt: TGCGCCAGCAGCCAAGATTGGAGGACAGACTATGGCTACACCTTC; CDR3aa: CASSQDWRTDYGYTF
abundance: -; d_gene: -; j_gene: TRBJ2-5; v_gene: TRBV28; CDR3nt: TGTGCCAGCAGTTTCCTGGCTGAGGGGACCCAGTACTTC; CDR3aa: CASSFLAEGTQYF
abundance: -; d_gene: TRBD1; j_gene: TRBJ1-4; v_gene: TRBV7-9; CDR3nt: TGTGCCAGCATCTTGACAGGGGGGAATGAAAAACTGTTTTTT; CDR3aa: CASILTGGNEKLFF
abundance: -; d_gene: TRBD2; j_gene: TRBJ2-7; v_gene: TRBV18; CDR3nt: TGTGCCAGCTCACCAGGGAGGGAACCCTACGAGCAGTACTTC; CDR3aa: CASSPGREPYEQYF
abundance: once; d_gene: -; j_gene: TRBJ2-2; v_gene: TRBV27; CDR3nt: TGTGCCAGCAGTTCCTCATCACAGGCCGGGGAGCTGTTTTTT; CDR3aa: CASSSSSQAGELFF